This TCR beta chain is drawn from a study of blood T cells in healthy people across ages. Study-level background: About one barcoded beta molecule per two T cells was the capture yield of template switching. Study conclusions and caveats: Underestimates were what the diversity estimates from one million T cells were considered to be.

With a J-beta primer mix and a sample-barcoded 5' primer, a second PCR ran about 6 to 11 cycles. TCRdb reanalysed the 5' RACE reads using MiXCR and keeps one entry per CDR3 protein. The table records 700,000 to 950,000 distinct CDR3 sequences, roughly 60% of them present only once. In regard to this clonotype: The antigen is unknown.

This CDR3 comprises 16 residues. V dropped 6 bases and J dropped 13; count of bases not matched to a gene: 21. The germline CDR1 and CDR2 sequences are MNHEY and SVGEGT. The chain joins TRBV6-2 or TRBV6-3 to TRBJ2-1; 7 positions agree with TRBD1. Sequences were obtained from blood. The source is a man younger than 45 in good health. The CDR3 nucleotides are TGTGCCAGCAGATCCCCGGCCAGGGGGTCCGGGGAGACCCAGTTCTTC. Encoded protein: CASRSPARGSGETQFF.